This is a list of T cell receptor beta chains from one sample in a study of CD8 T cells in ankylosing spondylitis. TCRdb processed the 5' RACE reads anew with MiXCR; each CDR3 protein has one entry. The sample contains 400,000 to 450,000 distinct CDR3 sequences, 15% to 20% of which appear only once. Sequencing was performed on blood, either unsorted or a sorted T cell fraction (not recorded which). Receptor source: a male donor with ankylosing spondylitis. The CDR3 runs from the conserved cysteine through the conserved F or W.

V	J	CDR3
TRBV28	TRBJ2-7	CASRVRQGLVYEQYF
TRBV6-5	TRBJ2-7	CASSYRSSEYPYEQYF
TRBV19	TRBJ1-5	CASSIRVRGPHQPQHF
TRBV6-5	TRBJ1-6	CASSSLSGGEGSPLHF
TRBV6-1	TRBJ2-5	CASSGTGLQETQYF
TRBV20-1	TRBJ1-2	CSARPEVRMRAYGYTF
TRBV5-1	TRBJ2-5	CASSTGTIKETQYF
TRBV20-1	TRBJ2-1	CSAQGDRGYEQFF
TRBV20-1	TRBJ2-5	CSAPPALSQETQYF
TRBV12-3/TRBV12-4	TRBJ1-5	CASSFKGNQPQHF
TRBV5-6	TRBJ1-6	CASNPSAGFYNSPLHF
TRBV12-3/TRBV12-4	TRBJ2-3	CASSTYGTGRTDTQYF
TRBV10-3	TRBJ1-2	CAISESGSSNYGYTF
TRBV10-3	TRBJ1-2	CAISGAGQGAADYGYTF
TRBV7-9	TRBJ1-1	CASSPTVWNTEAFF
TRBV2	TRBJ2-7	CASSTTGQGPYEQYF
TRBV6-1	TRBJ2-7	CASSGPQGNSYEQYF
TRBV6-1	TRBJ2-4	CASRGGPKNIQYF
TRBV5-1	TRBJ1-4	CASSQSPEATNEKLFF
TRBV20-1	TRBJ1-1	CSARDLGYTEAFF
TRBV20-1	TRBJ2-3	CSATGTGYTDTQYF
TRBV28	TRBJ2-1	CASSSVGTGDYEQFF
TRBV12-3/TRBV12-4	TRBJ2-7	CASSQGQGYIEQYF
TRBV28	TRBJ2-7	CASTPRGHEQYF
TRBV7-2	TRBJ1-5	CASSPGGARSNQPQHF
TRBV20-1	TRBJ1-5	CSASSLRGGQPQHF
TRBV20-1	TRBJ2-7	CSARGGSRYEQYF
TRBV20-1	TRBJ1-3	CSASGHISGNTIYF
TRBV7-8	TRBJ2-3	CASSPSPWDPTHTDTQYF
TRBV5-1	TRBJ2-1	CASSLGPAIGDEQFF
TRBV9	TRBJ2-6	CASSSTLTGSGANVLTF
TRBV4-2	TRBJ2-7	CASSQAHGLAGDGYEQYF
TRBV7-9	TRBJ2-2	CASRTGGSGELFF
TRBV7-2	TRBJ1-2	CASTRWAGGMGGYTF
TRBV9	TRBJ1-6	CASSKDRKYLGNSPLHF
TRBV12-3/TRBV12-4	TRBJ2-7	CASSIGLAGGPSIHEQYF
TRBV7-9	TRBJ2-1	CASQKGLADPSYNEQFF
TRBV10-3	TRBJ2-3	CAISDYRGGDDTQYF
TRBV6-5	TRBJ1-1	CASSYGGQGVGAFF